This TCR beta chain was recovered during a study of T cell responses to AZD1222 COVID-19 vaccine. Overall study: Pooling of second doses given at about 4 or about 12 weeks was done.

Germline V CDR1 and CDR2: SQVTM, ANQGSEA. The V gene lost 4 bases and the J gene lost 4 bases, with 16 bases spanning the gap. The CDR3 runs 14 residues. Comment on this clone: Its antigen is not identified.

Findings and limits, study-wide: Mostly white British, mostly female donors; authors suggested clonal diversity may be underestimated. Two doses of AZD1222 preceded a rise in Spike-specific TCR breadth and depth.

TCRdb's table, derived via immunoSEQ multiplex PCR, lists solely in-frame clones and lacks some. The table shows some 100,000 clones, with around nine tenths occurring only once. This sequence originates from an adult in good health. The chain has TRBV29-1 and TRBJ1-1, with TRBD1 as a possible D gene (5 bases). The input for sequencing was peripheral blood, taken on day 0 of AZD1222 vaccination. The CDR3 DNA reads as TGCAGCGTTGTAAGGGGTGCGGAGGGCACTGAAGCTTTCTTT. Translation gives CSVVRGAEGTEAFF.